This T cell receptor beta chain was sequenced during a study of molecular identifiers for immune sequencing clone quantification. Study-level results: Spiked Jurkat TCR RNA from one cell was reportedly detectable among under 1.2 million naive cells. Clones above 20 RNA copies held over 97% of effector molecules, under 1% in naive cells.

V was shortened by 8 bases and J by 8 bases, with 15 bases between the two germline ends. This CDR3 spans 12 amino acids. Looked up from germline, CDR1 is SNHLY and CDR2 is FYNNEI. CD8+CD4-CCR7+CD45RA+ cells were sorted as naive CD8 T cells. Listed TCR primers, together with previously described methods, were used for the bulk TCR libraries. TCRdb called the PCR reads again in MiXCR, with one record for every CDR3 protein. The sample holds some 320,000 distinct CDR3 sequences; roughly a fifth are singletons and the top ten take approximately 0.85%. This clonotype has a count of ten or more. Its antigen is currently unknown.

Sequenced input: naive CD8+ T cells from blood, with Jurkat cell RNA spiked in. Sample subset: FACS-sorted CD8+CD4-CCR7+CD45RA+ naive T cells. This chain joins TRBV2 and TRBJ2-5; no reliable D call. The clonotype comes from a human donor in good health. Some libraries in this study had Jurkat cell RNA spiked in. Here the CDR3 DNA reads TGTGCCAGCGAGGTGGTCCGAGAAACCCAGTACTTC. As protein: CASEVVRETQYF.